These T cell receptor beta chains were read from a single sample in a study of immune reconstitution after stem cell transplant in scleroderma. MiXCR was run by TCRdb on the RT-PCR reads, yielding one entry per CDR3 protein. The sample lists about 1,800 distinct CDR3 sequences, less than 20% seen once, with 34% in the top ten. The specimen was taken before or after autologous hematopoietic stem cell transplantation (not recorded which). The source of these receptors is a female donor with systemic sclerosis. Each CDR3 is given with its conserved first and last residue. The D gene is left open where the match is weak. Only some rows state a clone size, as once, few, many or a class for expanded clones.

>NA|TRBV10-3|NA|TRBJ1-6
CAIRVRMVDSPLHF
TGTGCCATCAGAGTGCGCATGGTCGATTCACCCCTCCACTTT
>few|TRBV6-1|NA|TRBJ2-1
CASRQIQGSYNEQFF
TGTGCCAGCAGACAGATCCAGGGGTCCTACAATGAGCAGTTCTTC
>NA|TRBV7-3|TRBD1|TRBJ2-1
CASSFGQGRPNEQFF
TGTGCCAGCAGCTTTGGACAGGGGCGACCCAATGAGCAGTTCTTC
>few|TRBV6-1|NA|TRBJ2-1
CASSESLELGSYNEQFF
TGTGCCAGCAGTGAATCCCTCGAGCTGGGGAGTTACAATGAGCAGTTCTTC
>medium-sized|TRBV20-1|NA|TRBJ2-3
CSAHLVRSNTDTQYF
TGCAGTGCCCATTTAGTGCGGAGTAACACAGATACGCAGTATTTT
>few|TRBV7-3|NA|TRBJ1-5
CASSPSGGLNQPQHF
TGTGCCAGCAGCCCCTCGGGGGGACTAAATCAGCCCCAGCATTTT
>medium-sized|TRBV18|NA|TRBJ1-1
CASSPAMNTEAFF
TGTGCCAGCTCACCAGCCATGAACACTGAAGCTTTCTTT
>medium-sized|TRBV11-2|NA|TRBJ2-7
CASSLDPTSTYEQYF
TGTGCCAGCAGCTTAGATCCCACCAGTACCTACGAGCAGTACTTC
>NA|TRBV6-2/TRBV6-3|NA|TRBJ1-2
CASSYTDSFYGYTF
TGTGCCAGCAGTTACACGGACAGCTTCTATGGCTACACCTTC
>many|TRBV19|TRBD1|TRBJ2-1
CASSRDDGTGPYNEQFF
TGTGCCAGTAGTAGAGACGACGGGACAGGGCCCTACAATGAGCAGTTCTTC
>many|TRBV7-9|NA|TRBJ2-7
CASSWGGHYEQYF
TGTGCCAGCAGCTGGGGGGGGCACTACGAGCAGTACTTC
>large|TRBV20-1|NA|TRBJ2-1
CSAPAKRASVGNEQFF
TGCAGTGCCCCAGCCAAGCGGGCCTCTGTAGGGAATGAGCAGTTCTTC
>large|TRBV7-3|NA|TRBJ2-2
CASSSLGGANTGELFF
TGTGCCAGCAGCTCCCTCGGGGGCGCGAACACCGGGGAGCTGTTTTTT
>medium-sized|TRBV28|TRBD1|TRBJ2-7
CASSLGTVSYEQYF
TGTGCCAGCAGTTTAGGGACAGTTTCCTACGAGCAGTACTTC
>NA|TRBV30|TRBD1|TRBJ2-2
CAETPGGWNTGELFF
TGTGCCGAAACGCCAGGGGGTTGGAACACCGGGGAGCTGTTTTTT
>NA|TRBV7-2|NA|TRBJ2-3
CASSLRFAGAGTDTQYF
TGTGCCAGCAGCTTAAGATTTGCGGGGGCCGGCACAGATACGCAGTATTTT
>NA|TRBV4-2|NA|TRBJ1-3
CASSQGNWCSSGNTIYF
TGTGCCAGCAGCCAGGGTAACTGGTGTTCCTCTGGAAACACCATATATTTT
>medium-sized|TRBV5-1|TRBD2|TRBJ2-1
CASSLVASGGVEQFF
TGCGCCAGCAGCTTGGTTGCTAGCGGGGGCGTTGAGCAGTTCTTC
>many|TRBV6-2/TRBV6-3|TRBD2|TRBJ2-1
CASSYLAGPYNEQFF
TGTGCCAGCAGTTACCTAGCGGGGCCCTACAATGAGCAGTTCTTC
>NA|TRBV6-5|NA|TRBJ2-7
CASSYGRGSRRERGEQYF
TGTGCCAGCAGTTACGGGAGGGGGTCACGACGGGAGCGCGGCGAGCAGTACTTC
>few|TRBV6-2/TRBV6-3|TRBD2|TRBJ2-5
CASSDSGAVETQYF
TGTGCCAGCAGCGACAGCGGGGCGGTTGAGACCCAGTACTTC
>NA|TRBV6-5|TRBD1|TRBJ2-2
CASSYSVTGVDTGELFF
TGTGCCAGCAGTTACTCCGTTACAGGGGTGGACACCGGGGAGCTGTTTTTT
>NA|TRBV28|TRBD1|TRBJ1-5
CASSLRQGEYQPQHF
TGTGCCAGCAGTTTAAGACAGGGTGAATATCAGCCCCAGCATTTT
>medium-sized|TRBV20-1|TRBD1|TRBJ2-6
CSANDRAGANVLTF
TGCAGTGCAAACGACAGGGCTGGGGCCAACGTCCTGACTTTC
>NA|TRBV9|TRBD1|TRBJ2-5
CASSPQGVSQETQYF
TGTGCCAGCAGCCCCCAGGGGGTAAGCCAAGAGACCCAGTACTTC
>medium-sized|TRBV6-5|NA|TRBJ2-2
CASRWGGRFEELFF
TGTGCCAGCAGATGGGGGGGCCGATTTGAGGAGCTGTTTTTT
>NA|TRBV5-1|NA|TRBJ2-1
CASSLPSDEQFF
TGCGCCAGCAGCCTTCCCTCAGATGAGCAGTTCTTC
>medium-sized|TRBV25-1|TRBD1|TRBJ1-6
CASSPDRADSPLHF
TGTGCCAGCAGTCCCGACAGGGCTGATTCACCCCTCCACTTT
>few|TRBV6-5|NA|TRBJ1-2
CAGSYSIEGQGYTF
TGTGCCGGCAGTTACTCGATAGAGGGGCAGGGCTACACCTTC